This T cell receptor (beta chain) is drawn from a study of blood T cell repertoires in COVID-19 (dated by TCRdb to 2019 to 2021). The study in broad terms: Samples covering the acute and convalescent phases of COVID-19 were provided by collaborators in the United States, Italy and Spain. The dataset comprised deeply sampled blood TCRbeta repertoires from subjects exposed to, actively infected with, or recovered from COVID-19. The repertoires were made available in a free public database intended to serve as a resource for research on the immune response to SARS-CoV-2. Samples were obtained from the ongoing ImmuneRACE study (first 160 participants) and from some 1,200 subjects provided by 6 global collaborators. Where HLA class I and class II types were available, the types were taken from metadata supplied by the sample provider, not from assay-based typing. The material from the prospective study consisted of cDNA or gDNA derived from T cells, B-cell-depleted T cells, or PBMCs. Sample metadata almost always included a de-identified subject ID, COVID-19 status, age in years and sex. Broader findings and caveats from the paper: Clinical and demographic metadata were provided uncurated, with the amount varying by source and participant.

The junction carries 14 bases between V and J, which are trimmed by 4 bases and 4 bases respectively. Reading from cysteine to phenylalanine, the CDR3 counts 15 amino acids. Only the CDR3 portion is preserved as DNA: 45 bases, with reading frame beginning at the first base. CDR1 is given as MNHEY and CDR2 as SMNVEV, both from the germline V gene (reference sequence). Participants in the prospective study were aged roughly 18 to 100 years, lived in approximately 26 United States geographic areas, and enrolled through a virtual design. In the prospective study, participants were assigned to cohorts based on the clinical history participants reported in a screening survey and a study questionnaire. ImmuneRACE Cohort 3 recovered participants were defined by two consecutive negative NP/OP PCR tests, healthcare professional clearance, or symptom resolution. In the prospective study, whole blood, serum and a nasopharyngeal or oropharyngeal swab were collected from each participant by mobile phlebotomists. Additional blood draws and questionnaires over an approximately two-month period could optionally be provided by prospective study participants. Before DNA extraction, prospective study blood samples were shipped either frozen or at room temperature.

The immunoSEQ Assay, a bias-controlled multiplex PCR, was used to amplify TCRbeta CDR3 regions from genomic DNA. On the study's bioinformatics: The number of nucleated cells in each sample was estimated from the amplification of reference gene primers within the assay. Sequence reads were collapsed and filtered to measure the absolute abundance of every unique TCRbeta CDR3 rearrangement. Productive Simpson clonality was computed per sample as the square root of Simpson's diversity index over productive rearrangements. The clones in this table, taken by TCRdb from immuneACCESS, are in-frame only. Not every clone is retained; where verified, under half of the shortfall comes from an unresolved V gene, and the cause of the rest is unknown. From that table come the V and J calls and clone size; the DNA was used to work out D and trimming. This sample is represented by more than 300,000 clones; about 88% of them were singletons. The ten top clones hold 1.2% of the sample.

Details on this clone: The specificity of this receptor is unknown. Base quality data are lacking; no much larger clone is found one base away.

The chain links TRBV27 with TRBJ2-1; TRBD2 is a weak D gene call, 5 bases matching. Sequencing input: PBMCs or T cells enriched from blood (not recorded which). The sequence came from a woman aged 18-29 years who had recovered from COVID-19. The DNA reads TGTGCCAGCAGTTACATTCTGAGCGGTTACAATGAGCAGTTCTTC. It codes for CASSYILSGYNEQFF.